These 15 T cell receptor beta chains were all obtained from the same sample, sequenced in a study of neurological immune-mediated disorders. TCRdb used MiXCR to reprocess the 5' RACE reads, holding one entry per CDR3 protein. The table lists 53,000 or so distinct CDR3 sequences, approximately 12% of them singletons. The material sequenced was PBMCs. Receptor source: a woman in her sixties or seventies with HTLV-1-associated myelopathy (HAM/TSP).

This clonotype was observed many times. V gene TRBV15 combines with J gene TRBJ2-6; no definite D call. V lost 2 bases, J lost 0 bases, and 5 bases lay in between. Germline CDR1 reads LNHNV; CDR2 reads YYDKDF (reference sequence). The CDR3 has 15 amino acids. The CDR3 DNA reads as TGTGCCACCAGCAGAAGAGCCTCTGGGGCCAACGTCCTGACTTTC. This codes for CATSRRASGANVLTF.

This clonotype was seen repeatedly, ten times or more. The V call is TRBV29-1, the J call TRBJ2-2; unclear D gene. The V end lost 3 bases, the J end lost 5 bases, and 4 bases lay between the germline ends. Germline V gene sequence: CDR1 SQVTM, CDR2 ANQGSEA. This CDR3 has 11 amino acids. The CDR3 nucleotides are TGCAGCGTTGAGGTAACCGGGGAGCTGTTTTTT. It yields the protein CSVEVTGELFF.

This clonotype was counted ten times or more. The CDR3 bases are TGTGCCAGCAGTTCCGGTTGGGAAAGAAATGAGCAGTTCTTC. This encodes CASSSGWERNEQFF. This sequence joins TRBV12-3 or TRBV12-4 and TRBJ2-1; D gene uncertain. V lost 4 bases to trimming and J lost 7 bases, with 14 bases between them. This CDR3 comprises 14 residues.

The chain carries TRBV20-1 and TRBJ2-3; the match to TRBD2 covers 7 bases. The V gene end was trimmed by 4 bases and the J gene end by 0 bases; junction bases not matched to a gene: 7. This CDR3 comprises 15 residues. Per germline, CDR1 DFQATT and CDR2 SNEGSKA (reference sequence). The CDR3 loop is CSAIPGGASTDTQYF. The CDR3 bases are TGCAGTGCTATCCCGGGAGGTGCCAGCACAGATACGCAGTATTTT.

In its sample, this clonotype was seen many times. CDR3 region: CASSKGPGQVFEQYF. CDR3 nucleotides: TGTGCCAGCAGCAAAGGCCCGGGACAGGTCTTTGAGCAGTACTTC. The J gene is TRBJ2-7, the V gene TRBV7-9; 8 nucleotides match TRBD1. Germline assignment: CDR1 SEHNR and CDR2 FQNEAQ (reference sequence). V lost 5 bases and J lost 7; bases outside the gene matches: 13. The CDR3 length is 15 residues.

The sample holds many counts of this clonotype. J is TRBJ1-1 and V is TRBV20-1; TRBD1 matches at 8 bases. The V and J ends lost 3 bases and 1 base, in that order; junction bases with no gene match: 10. CDR3 length equals 16 residues. Per the germline V gene, CDR1 is DFQATT and CDR2 is SNEGSKA (reference sequence). In DNA, the CDR3 is TGCAGTGCTAGGGGTTCAGGGGGCATAGCGAACACTGAAGCTTTCTTT. It encodes CSARGSGGIANTEAFF.

Concerning this clonotype itself: The junction departs from the called germline gene at one end, perhaps through a read error. CDR3 nucleotide sequence: TGTGCCAGCAGCCTGGGACAGTCCACTAACTATGGTTACACCTTC. It is translated as CASSLGQSTNYGYTF. The chain combines TRBV9 with TRBJ1-2, with 7 bases matching TRBD1. This CDR3 is built from 15 residues. Germline loops: CDR1 SGDLS, CDR2 YYNGEE.

This clonotype was detected ten times or more. The V call is TRBV6-5, the J call TRBJ2-5; D is perhaps TRBD1 (5 bases). V was trimmed by 6 bases and J by 6 bases, leaving 14 bases between them. From germline, CDR1 is MNHEY and CDR2 SVGAGI. The CDR3 runs 13 residues. The DNA of the CDR3 is TGTGCCAGCAGGAACTCAGGGAAAAAGACCCAGTACTTC. This gives the protein CASRNSGKKTQYF.

This clonotype was observed many times. The chain employs TRBV20-1 and TRBJ2-7, with 9 bases lining up with TRBD1. The germline V gene has CDR1 DFQATT and CDR2 SNEGSKA (reference sequence). There are 14 residues in the CDR3. V was pared by 6 bases and J by 1 base, with 7 bases of the junction left unmatched. This chain's CDR3 is CSAQDRGTSYEQYF. In DNA form, the CDR3 reads TGCAGTGCGCAGGACAGGGGAACTTCCTACGAGCAGTACTTC.

This clonotype was observed at least ten times. The rearrangement links TRBV7-2 to TRBJ1-5; perhaps TRBD1 as D (5 bases). The CDR3 covers 13 residues. Germline V CDR1 and CDR2: SGHTA, FQGNSA. Trimming took off 2 bases at V and 5 bases at J, with 7 bases between the two ends. Here the CDR3 reads CASSLQGYQPQHF. CDR3 nucleotide sequence: TGTGCCAGCAGCTTACAGGGATATCAGCCCCAGCATTTT.

This clonotype was detected many times. The chain is built from TRBV5-1 and TRBJ2-3; 10 nucleotides line up with TRBD2. V shed 0 bases, J shed 3 bases, and the junction held 1 base outside the gene matches. Germline loops: CDR1 SGHRS, CDR2 YFSETQ. The CDR3 totals 15 residues. Here the CDR3 reads CASSLASGRTDTQYF. DNA for the CDR3: TGCGCCAGCAGCTTGGCTAGCGGGAGAACAGATACGCAGTATTTT.

CDR3 residues: CASSDWGSGIETQYF. CDR3 DNA sequence: TGTGCCAGCAGTGATTGGGGGAGCGGGATAGAGACCCAGTACTTC. The rearrangement uses TRBV6-1 and TRBJ2-5, with 7 bases fitting TRBD2. The V gene's germline CDR1 is MNHNS and CDR2 SASEGT. Trimming removed 3 bases from V and 4 bases from J; junction bases left unmatched: 8. The CDR3 sequence is 15 residues long.

This clonotype was counted ten times or more. The V call is TRBV10-3, the J call TRBJ2-1; no clear D gene. Germline values: CDR1 ENHRY, CDR2 SYGVKD. This CDR3 has 16 residues. Between the trimmed V and J ends, which lost 1 base and 0 bases, there was a span of 10 bases. The CDR3 reads CAISEYPDDSYNEQFF. The CDR3, as DNA: TGTGCCATCAGTGAGTATCCGGACGACTCCTACAATGAGCAGTTCTTC.

This clonotype was detected many times. V usage is TRBV5-1 and J usage is TRBJ2-7; TRBD2 matches at 9 bases. CDR1 and CDR2 (germline): SGHRS, YFSETQ. This CDR3 region has 19 residues. V shed 2 bases and J 4 bases; nucleotides not matched to a gene: 19. In DNA, the CDR3 is TGCGCCAGCAGCTTTGCCCGTCCGGGACTAGCCCCTGATAAGTACGAGCAGTACTTC. Encoded protein: CASSFARPGLAPDKYEQYF.

The chain uses TRBV2 and TRBJ1-6; a weak D match, TRBD1 (6 bases). Trimming stripped 4 bases from V and 5 bases from J, with 12 bases between. The CDR3 has 15 residues. CDR1 and CDR2 from the germline V gene are SNHLY and FYNNEI. In DNA, the CDR3 is TGTGCCAGCAGTGGCCGGACAGTGCATAATTCACCCCTCCACTTT. It specifies CASSGRTVHNSPLHF.